What follows describes a single T cell receptor beta chain. Trimming removed 3 bases from V and 2 bases from J, with 7 bases in between. This CDR3 is built from 13 residues. This sample is part of a study of blood T cells in healthy people across ages. Together with a sample-barcoded 5' primer, a J-beta primer mix was included in a second PCR lasting about 7 to 12 cycles. MiXCR, run by TCRdb on the 5' RACE reads, gives a single entry per CDR3 protein. The top ten hold around 22% of the sample, which has about 800,000 distinct CDR3 sequences, roughly 60% seen once. This sequence was found in a man aged 25-45 years in good health. The sample consisted of blood. The chain combines TRBV12-3 or TRBV12-4 with TRBJ2-5, with D uncertain. The CDR3 is CASSFANQETQYF. The CDR3 DNA sequence: TGTGCCAGCAGTTTCGCCAATCAAGAGACCCAGTACTTC.